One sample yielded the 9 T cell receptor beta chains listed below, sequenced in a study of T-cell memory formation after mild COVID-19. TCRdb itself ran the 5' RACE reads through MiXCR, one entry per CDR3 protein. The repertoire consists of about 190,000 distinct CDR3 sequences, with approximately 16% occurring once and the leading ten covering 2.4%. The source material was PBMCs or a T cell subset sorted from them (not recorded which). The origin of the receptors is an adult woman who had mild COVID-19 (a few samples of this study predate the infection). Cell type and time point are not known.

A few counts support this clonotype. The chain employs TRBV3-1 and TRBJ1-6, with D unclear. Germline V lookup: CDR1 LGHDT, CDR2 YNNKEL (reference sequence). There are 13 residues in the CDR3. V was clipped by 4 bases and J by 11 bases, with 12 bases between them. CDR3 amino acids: CASSRQGNAPLHF. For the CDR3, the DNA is TGTGCCAGCAGCCGACAAGGGAACGCACCCCTCCACTTT.

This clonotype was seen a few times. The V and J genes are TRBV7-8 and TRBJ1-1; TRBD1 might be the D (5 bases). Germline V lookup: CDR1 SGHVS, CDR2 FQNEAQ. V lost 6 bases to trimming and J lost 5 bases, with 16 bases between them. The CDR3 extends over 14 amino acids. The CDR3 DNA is TGTGCCAGCAGATCAGGGCGGCTGGGAACTGAAGCTTTCTTT. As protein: CASRSGRLGTEAFF.

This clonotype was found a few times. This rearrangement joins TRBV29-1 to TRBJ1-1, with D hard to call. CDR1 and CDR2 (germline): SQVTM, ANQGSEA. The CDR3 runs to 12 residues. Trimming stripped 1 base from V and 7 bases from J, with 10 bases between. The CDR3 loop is CSVEVGRLEAFF. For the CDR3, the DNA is TGCAGCGTTGAAGTAGGACGGCTTGAAGCTTTCTTT.

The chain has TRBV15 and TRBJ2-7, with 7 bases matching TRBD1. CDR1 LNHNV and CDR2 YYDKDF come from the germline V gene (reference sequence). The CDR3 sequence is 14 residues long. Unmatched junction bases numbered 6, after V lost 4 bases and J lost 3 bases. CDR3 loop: CATSIDQGVYEQYF. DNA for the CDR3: TGTGCCACCAGCATCGATCAGGGGGTCTACGAGCAGTACTTC. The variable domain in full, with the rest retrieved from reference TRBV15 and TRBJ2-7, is DAMVIQNPRYQVTQFGKPVTLSCSQTLNHNVMYWYQQKSSQAPKLLFHYYDKDFNNEADTPDNFQSRRPNTSFCFLDIRSPGLGDTAMYLCATSIDQGVYEQYFGPGTRLTVT.

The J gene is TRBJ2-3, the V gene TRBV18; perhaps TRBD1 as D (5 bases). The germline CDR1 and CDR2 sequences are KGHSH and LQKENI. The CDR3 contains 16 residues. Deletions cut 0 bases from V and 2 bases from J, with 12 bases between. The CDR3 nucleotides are TGTGCCAGCTCACCACCGTTGCAGGGTGCCACAGATACGCAGTATTTT. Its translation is CASSPPLQGATDTQYF.

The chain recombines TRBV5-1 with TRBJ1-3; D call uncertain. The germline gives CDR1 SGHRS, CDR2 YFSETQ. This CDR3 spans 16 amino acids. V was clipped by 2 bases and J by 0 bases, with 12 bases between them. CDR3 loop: CASSFGLQSSGNTIYF. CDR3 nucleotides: TGCGCCAGCAGCTTTGGACTGCAGAGCTCTGGAAACACCATATATTTT. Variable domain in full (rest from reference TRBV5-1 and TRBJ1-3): KAGVTQTPRYLIKTRGQQVTLSCSPISGHRSVSWYQQTPGQGLQFLFEYFSETQRNKGNFPGRFSGRQFSNSRSEMNVSTLELGDSALYLCASSFGLQSSGNTIYFGEGSWLTVV.

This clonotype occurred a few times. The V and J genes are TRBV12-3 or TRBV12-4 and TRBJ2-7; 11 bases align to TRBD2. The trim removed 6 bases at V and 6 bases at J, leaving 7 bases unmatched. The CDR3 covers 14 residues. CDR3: CASRVAGGPVEQYF. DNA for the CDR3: TGTGCCAGCAGAGTAGCGGGAGGGCCGGTCGAGCAGTACTTC.

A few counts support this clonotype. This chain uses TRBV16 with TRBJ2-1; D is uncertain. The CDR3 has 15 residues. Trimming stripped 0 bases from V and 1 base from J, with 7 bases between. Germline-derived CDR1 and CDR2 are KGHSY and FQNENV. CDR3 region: CASSQSRSSYNEQFF. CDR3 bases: TGTGCCAGCAGCCAATCACGAAGTTCCTACAATGAGCAGTTCTTC.

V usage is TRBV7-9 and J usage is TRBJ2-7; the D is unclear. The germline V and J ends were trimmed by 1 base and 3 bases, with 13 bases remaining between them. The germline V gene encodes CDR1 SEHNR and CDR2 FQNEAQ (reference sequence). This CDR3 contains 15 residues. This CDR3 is CASSLGGGGLYEQYF. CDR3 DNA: TGTGCCAGCAGCTTAGGTGGCGGTGGGCTCTACGAGCAGTACTTC.